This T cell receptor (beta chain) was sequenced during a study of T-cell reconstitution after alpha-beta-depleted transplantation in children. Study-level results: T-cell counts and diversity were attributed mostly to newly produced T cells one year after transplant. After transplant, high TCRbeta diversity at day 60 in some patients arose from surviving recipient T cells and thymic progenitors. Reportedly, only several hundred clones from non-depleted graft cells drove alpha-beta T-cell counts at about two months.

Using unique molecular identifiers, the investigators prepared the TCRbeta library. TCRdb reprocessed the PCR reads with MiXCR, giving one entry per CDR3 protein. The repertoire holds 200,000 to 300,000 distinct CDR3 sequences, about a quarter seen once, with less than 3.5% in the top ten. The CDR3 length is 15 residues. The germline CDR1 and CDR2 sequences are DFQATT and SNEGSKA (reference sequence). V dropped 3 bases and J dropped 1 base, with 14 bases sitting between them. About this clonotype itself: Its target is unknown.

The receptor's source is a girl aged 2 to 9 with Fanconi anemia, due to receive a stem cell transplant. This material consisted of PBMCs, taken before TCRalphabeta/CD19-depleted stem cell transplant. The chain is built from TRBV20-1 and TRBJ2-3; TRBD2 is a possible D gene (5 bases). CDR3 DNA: TGCAGTGCTAGTAACGGGGAATCCGGCACAGATACGCAGTATTTT. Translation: CSASNGESGTDTQYF.